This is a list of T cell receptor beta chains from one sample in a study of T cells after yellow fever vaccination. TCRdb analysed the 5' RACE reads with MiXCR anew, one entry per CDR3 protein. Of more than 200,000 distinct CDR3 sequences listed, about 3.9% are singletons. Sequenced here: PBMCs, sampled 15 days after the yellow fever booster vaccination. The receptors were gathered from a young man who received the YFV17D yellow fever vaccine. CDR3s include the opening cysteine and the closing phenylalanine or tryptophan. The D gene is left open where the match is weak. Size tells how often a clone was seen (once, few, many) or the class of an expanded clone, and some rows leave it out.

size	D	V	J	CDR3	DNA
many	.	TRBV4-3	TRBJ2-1	CASSQEGRGRRNEQFF	TGCGCCAGCAGCCAAGAAGGGAGGGGGCGGCGGAATGAGCAGTTCTTC
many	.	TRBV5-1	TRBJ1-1	CASSLVRLNTEAFF	TGCGCCAGCAGCTTGGTGCGGTTGAACACTGAAGCTTTCTTT
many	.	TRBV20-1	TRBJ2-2	CSARRDLTGTGELFF	TGCAGTGCTCGGAGAGACCTGACCGGGACCGGGGAGCTGTTTTTT
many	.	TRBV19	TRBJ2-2	CASSSRMRNTGELFF	TGTGCCAGTAGTTCCCGGATGAGAAACACCGGGGAGCTGTTTTTT
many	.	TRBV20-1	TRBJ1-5	CSAVRSDQPQHF	TGCAGTGCTGTGAGAAGCGATCAGCCCCAGCATTTT
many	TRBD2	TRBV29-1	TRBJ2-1	CSVEERGALNEQFF	TGCAGCGTTGAAGAGCGGGGGGCCCTCAATGAGCAGTTCTTC
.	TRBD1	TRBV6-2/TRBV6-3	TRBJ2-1	CASNRQGARNEQFF	TGTGCCAGCAACCGACAGGGGGCGCGTAATGAGCAGTTCTTC
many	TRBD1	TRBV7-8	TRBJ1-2	CASSLRDRGYGYTF	TGTGCCAGCAGCTTACGGGACAGGGGCTATGGCTACACCTTC
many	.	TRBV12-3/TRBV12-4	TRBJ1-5	CASRHRDNQPQHF	TGTGCCAGCCGCCACAGGGACAATCAGCCCCAGCATTTT
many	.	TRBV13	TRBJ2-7	CASSLYRGASIDEQYF	TGTGCCAGCAGCTTATATCGGGGGGCTTCTATCGACGAGCAGTACTTC